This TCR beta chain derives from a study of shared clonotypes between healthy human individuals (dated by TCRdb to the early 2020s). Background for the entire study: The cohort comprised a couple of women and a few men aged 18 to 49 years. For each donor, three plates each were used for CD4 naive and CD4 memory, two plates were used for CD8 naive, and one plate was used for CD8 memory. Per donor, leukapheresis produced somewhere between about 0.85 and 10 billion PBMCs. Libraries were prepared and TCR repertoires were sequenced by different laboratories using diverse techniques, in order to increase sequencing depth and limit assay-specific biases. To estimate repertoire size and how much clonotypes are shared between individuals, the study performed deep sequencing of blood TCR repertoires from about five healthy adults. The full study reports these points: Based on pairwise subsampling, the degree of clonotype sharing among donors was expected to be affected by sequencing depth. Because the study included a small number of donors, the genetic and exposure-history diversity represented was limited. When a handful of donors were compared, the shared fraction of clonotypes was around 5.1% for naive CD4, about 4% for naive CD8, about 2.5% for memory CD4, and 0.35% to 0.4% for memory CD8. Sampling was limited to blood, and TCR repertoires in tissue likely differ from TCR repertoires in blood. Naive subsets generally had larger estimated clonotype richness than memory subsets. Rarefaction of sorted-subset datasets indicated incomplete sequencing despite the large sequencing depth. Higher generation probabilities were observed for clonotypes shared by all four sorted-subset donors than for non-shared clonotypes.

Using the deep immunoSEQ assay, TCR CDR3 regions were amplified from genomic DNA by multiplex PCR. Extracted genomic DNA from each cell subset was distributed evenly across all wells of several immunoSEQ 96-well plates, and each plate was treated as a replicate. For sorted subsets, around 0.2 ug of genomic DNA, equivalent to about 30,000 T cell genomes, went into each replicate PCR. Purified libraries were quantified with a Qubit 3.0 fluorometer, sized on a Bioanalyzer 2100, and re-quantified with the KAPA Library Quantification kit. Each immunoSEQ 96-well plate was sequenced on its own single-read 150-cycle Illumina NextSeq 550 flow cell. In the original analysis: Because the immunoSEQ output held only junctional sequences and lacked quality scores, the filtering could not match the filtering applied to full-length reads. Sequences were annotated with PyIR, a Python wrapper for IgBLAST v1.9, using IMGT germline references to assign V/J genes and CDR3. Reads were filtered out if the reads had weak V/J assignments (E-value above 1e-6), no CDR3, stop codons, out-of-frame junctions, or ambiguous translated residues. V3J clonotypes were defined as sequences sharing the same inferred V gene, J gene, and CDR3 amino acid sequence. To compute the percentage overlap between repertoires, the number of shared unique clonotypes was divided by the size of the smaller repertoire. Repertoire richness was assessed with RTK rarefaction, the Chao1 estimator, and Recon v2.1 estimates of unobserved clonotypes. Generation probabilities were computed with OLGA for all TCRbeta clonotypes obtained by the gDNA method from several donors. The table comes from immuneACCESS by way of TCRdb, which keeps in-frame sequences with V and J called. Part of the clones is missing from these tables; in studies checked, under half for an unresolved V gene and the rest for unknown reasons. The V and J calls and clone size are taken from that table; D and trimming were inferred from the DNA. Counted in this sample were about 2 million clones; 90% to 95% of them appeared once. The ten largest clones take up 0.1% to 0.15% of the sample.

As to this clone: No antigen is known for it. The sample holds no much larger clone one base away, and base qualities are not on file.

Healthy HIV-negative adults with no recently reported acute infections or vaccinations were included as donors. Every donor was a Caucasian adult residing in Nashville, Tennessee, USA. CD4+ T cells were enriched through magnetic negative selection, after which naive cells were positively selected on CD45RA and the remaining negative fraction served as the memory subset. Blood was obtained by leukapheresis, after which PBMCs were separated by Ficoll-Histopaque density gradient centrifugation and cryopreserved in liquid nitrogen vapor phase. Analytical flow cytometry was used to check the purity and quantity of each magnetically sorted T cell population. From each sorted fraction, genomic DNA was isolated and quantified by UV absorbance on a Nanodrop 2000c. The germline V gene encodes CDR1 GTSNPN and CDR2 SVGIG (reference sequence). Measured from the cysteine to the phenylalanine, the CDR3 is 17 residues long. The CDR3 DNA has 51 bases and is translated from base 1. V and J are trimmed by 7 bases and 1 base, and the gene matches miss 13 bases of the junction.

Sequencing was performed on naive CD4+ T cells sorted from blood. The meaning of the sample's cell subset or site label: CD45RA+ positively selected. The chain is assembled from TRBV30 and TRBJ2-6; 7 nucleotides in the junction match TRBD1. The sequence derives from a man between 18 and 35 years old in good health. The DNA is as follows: TGTGCCTTACACTATAAGACAGGGAGTTCTGGGGCCAACGTCCTGACTTTC. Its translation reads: CALHYKTGSSGANVLTF.